The 18 T cell receptor beta chains reported below all come from one sample, sequenced in a study of T cell responses to AZD1222 COVID-19 vaccine. Repertoires were generated with immunoSEQ multiplex PCR, while TCRdb's copy carries only in-frame clones and drops some. The sample lists 85,000 to 110,000 clones; roughly 89% were seen once. This sample comprised peripheral blood, obtained on day 0 of AZD1222 vaccination. Receptors originate from an adult in good health.

J is TRBJ2-1 and V is TRBV29-1; D is unresolved. The CDR3 sequence is 12 residues long. V shed 4 bases and J shed 5 bases, with 9 bases lying between them. CDR1 is SQVTM and CDR2 is ANQGSEA in the germline V gene. The chain's CDR3 is CSVVLENNEQFF. As DNA, the CDR3 is TGCAGCGTTGTATTGGAGAACAATGAGCAGTTCTTC.

The V and J genes are TRBV4-1 and TRBJ2-2; TRBD1 aligns across 7 bases. Germline V gene sequence: CDR1 MGHRA, CDR2 YSYEKL. CDR3 length: 18 residues. V was pared by 4 bases and J by 1 base, with 12 bases of the junction left unmatched. In nucleotides, the CDR3 is TGCGCCAGCAGCCTCCGAAAACTTCGGGACAGGAACACCGGGGAGCTGTTTTTT. Residues: CASSLRKLRDRNTGELFF.

V and J are TRBV19 and TRBJ2-7; D call uncertain. This CDR3 is built from 13 residues. V was pared by 9 bases and J by 3 bases, with 15 bases between. CDR1 is LNHDA, CDR2 SQIVND, per germline (reference sequence). CDR3 protein: CASSTSVGYEQYF. DNA for the CDR3: TGTGCCAGCTCAACCAGTGTAGGCTACGAGCAGTACTTC.

This chain connects TRBV11-2 to TRBJ1-1; unclear D gene. The CDR3 spans 14 residues. Germline-derived CDR1 and CDR2 are SGHAT and FQNNGV. The V gene lost 8 bases and the J gene lost 4 bases, with 17 bases spanning the gap. The CDR3 DNA reads as TGTGCCAGCGCCTACCCAGGAACAGTCACTGAAGCTTTCTTT. Protein sequence: CASAYPGTVTEAFF.

CDR3 DNA: TGTGCCAGCAGCCCATCCGGGGCCCTCTATGGCTACACCTTC. Amino acid sequence: CASSPSGALYGYTF. The chain carries TRBV7-2 and TRBJ1-2, with a possible D match to TRBD1 (5 bases). The CDR3 covers 14 residues. V dropped 5 bases and J dropped 4 bases, with 14 bases sitting between them. The germline CDR1 and CDR2 sequences are SGHTA and FQGNSA.

The chain joins TRBV4-2 to TRBJ2-6; 8 bases match TRBD2. The junction had 2 bases not matched to a gene; V was cut back by 1 base and J by 0 bases. Germline V gene sequence: CDR1 LGHNA, CDR2 YNFKEQ. This CDR3 is built from 17 residues. The CDR3 reads CASSQGTSSSGANVLTF. The CDR3 bases are TGTGCCAGCAGCCAAGGGACTAGCTCCTCTGGGGCCAACGTCCTGACTTTC.

This clone was observed once. The chain links TRBV28 to TRBJ2-3; 7 nucleotides agree with TRBD2. V trimming: 11 bases; J trimming: 2 bases; junction bases outside the gene matches: 13. Germline-derived CDR1 and CDR2 are MDHEN and SYDVKM. The CDR3 contains 15 residues. CDR3 nucleotide sequence: TGTGCCCTCCGGGCGGGGAGGGTCTACACAGATACGCAGTATTTT. The encoded protein is CALRAGRVYTDTQYF.

This chain uses TRBV7-2 with TRBJ2-5, with TRBD2 identical over 7 bases. The J segment lost 5 bases and the V segment lost 5 bases, leaving 8 bases of the junction unmatched. Per the germline V gene, CDR1 is SGHTA and CDR2 is FQGNSA. The CDR3 is 14 residues long. The DNA of the CDR3 is TGTGCCAGCAGCGCTACGGGGGGACGGGAGACCCAGTACTTC. Translated, it gives CASSATGGRETQYF. Full variable domain (missing parts from reference TRBV7-2 and TRBJ2-5): GAGVSQSPSNKVTEKGKDVELRCDPISGHTALYWYRQSLGQGLEFLIYFQGNSAPDKSGLPSDRFSAERTGGSVSTLTIQRTQQEDSAVYLCASSATGGRETQYFGPGTRLLVL.

The chain employs TRBV24-1 and TRBJ2-7; D is possibly TRBD1 (6 bases). The germline V gene encodes CDR1 KGHDR and CDR2 SFDVKD. Trimming took off 2 bases at V and 6 bases at J, with 10 bases between the two ends. The CDR3 has 13 amino acids. The CDR3 DNA is TGTGCCACCAGTGATTCTCAAGGGGGCGAGCAGTACTTC. Its protein is CATSDSQGGEQYF.

The V gene is TRBV12-3 or TRBV12-4, the J gene TRBJ2-7; tentatively, D is TRBD1 or TRBD2 (5 bases each). The V end was cut by 7 bases, the J end by 0 bases, with 10 bases between. This CDR3 spans 13 amino acids. CDR3 region: CASTSGSSYEQYF. The CDR3 bases are TGTGCCAGCACCTCAGGGAGCTCCTACGAGCAGTACTTC.

This sequence joins TRBV29-1 and TRBJ2-5, with 12 bases fitting TRBD1. Germline loops: CDR1 SQVTM, CDR2 ANQGSEA. V dropped 6 bases and J dropped 4; count of bases not matched to a gene: 3. The CDR3 spans 13 residues. The DNA of the CDR3 is TGCAGCGTGGGGACAGGGGGCCTAGAGACCCAGTACTTC. Protein: CSVGTGGLETQYF.

The CDR3 sequence: CASSQGGGRGSVSYNEQFF. In DNA, the CDR3 is TGCGCCAGCAGCCAAGGTGGTGGAAGGGGAAGCGTATCCTACAATGAGCAGTTCTTC. This rearrangement joins TRBV4-3 to TRBJ2-1, with D perhaps matching TRBD1 (5 bases). In germline, CDR1 is LGHNA, CDR2 YSLEER. The CDR3 loop spans 19 amino acids. The V end was cut by 1 base, the J end by 1 base, with 20 bases between.

This sequence joins TRBV6-1 and TRBJ1-5, with D possibly matching TRBD1 (6 bases). V gave up 5 bases and J gave up 3 bases, with 11 bases separating them. CDR3 length: 14 residues. The germline CDR1 and CDR2 sequences are MNHNS and SASEGT. CDR3 sequence: CASSTDRPNQPQHF. CDR3 sequence (DNA): TGTGCCAGCAGTACGGACAGACCCAATCAGCCCCAGCATTTT.

The V call is TRBV6-5, the J call TRBJ1-2; no definite D call. The germline V gene encodes CDR1 MNHEY and CDR2 SVGAGI. The germline V and J ends were trimmed by 2 bases and 3 bases, with 13 bases remaining between them. This CDR3 region has 15 residues. As DNA, the CDR3 is TGTGCCAGCAGTTACAAAGAAGTCCACTACTATGGCTACACCTTC. This translates into CASSYKEVHYYGYTF.

V usage is TRBV28 and J usage is TRBJ2-2, with 14 positions matching TRBD2. The CDR3 is made up of 17 amino acids. V shed 6 bases and J 3 bases; nucleotides not matched to a gene: 6. CDR1 and CDR2 from the germline V gene are MDHEN and SYDVKM. This CDR3 is CASRSGTSGSYTGELFF. The CDR3 DNA reads as TGTGCCAGCAGGTCCGGGACTAGCGGGAGCTACACCGGGGAGCTGTTTTTT.

This chain links TRBV5-5 with TRBJ2-3, with 9 bases that match TRBD1. CDR3 length equals 18 residues. Trimming removed 5 bases from V and 3 bases from J; junction bases left unmatched: 16. Per germline, CDR1 SGHKS and CDR2 YYEKEE (reference sequence). CDR3 residues: CASSFKRIGQGTTDTQYF. CDR3 DNA: TGTGCCAGCAGTTTTAAGAGAATTGGACAGGGGACAACAGATACGCAGTATTTT.

The genes are TRBV19 and TRBJ2-1, with TRBD1 matching over 8 bases. V shed 1 base and J 7 bases; nucleotides not matched to a gene: 6. The CDR3 consists of 15 residues. Germline CDR1 is LNHDA and CDR2 is SQIVND (reference sequence). CDR3 coding DNA: TGTGCCAGTAGTATAGTAACAGGGGGGAAGAATGAGCAGTTCTTC. This gives the protein CASSIVTGGKNEQFF. Full variable domain (remainder filled in from reference TRBV19 and TRBJ2-1): DGGITQSPKYLFRKEGQNVTLSCEQNLNHDAMYWYRQDPGQGLRLIYYSQIVNDFQKGDIAEGYSVSREKKESFPLTVTSAQKNPTAFYLCASSIVTGGKNEQFFGPGTRLTVL.

The chain employs TRBV19 and TRBJ2-7, with 10 bases identical to TRBD2. V lost 1 base to trimming and J lost 3 bases; unmatched junction nucleotides: 3. The CDR3 loop spans 15 amino acids. Germline values: CDR1 LNHDA, CDR2 SQIVND (reference sequence). DNA for the CDR3: TGTGCCAGTAGTATAGGTTCTAGCGGGAGCTACGAGCAGTACTTC. It codes for CASSIGSSGSYEQYF. The variable domain in full, with the rest retrieved from reference TRBV19 and TRBJ2-7, is DGGITQSPKYLFRKEGQNVTLSCEQNLNHDAMYWYRQDPGQGLRLIYYSQIVNDFQKGDIAEGYSVSREKKESFPLTVTSAQKNPTAFYLCASSIGSSGSYEQYFGPGTRLTVT.